There are a few counts of the clone carrying this TCR beta chain. TCRdb's table, derived via immunoSEQ multiplex PCR, lists solely in-frame clones and lacks some. The top ten hold approximately 3% of the sample, which has about 87,000 clones, 80% to 90% seen once. Blood PBMC samples: pre-vaccination, two weeks post third vaccination, and at tumor progression. This sample was included in a study of glioma-infiltrating T cells after dendritic cell vaccination. Overall study context: Monocyte-derived dendritic cells, cultured 7 to 8 days with IL-4 and GM-CSF, were pulsed with autologous tumor lysate.

CDR1 is SGHNT and CDR2 is YENEEA in the germline V gene. Trimming removed 3 bases at V and 3 bases at J, with 16 bases between. This CDR3 is built from 16 residues. Sequences were derived from blood, sampled before dendritic cell vaccination. The J gene is TRBJ2-3, the V gene TRBV11-3; D possibly corresponds to TRBD1 (6 bases). This sequence originates from a human donor with glioblastoma. CDR3 sequence (DNA): TGTGCCAGCAGCTTTGGGCAGGGGCTTCGGACAGATACGCAGTATTTT. Translating gives CASSFGQGLRTDTQYF. Filled out from reference TRBV11-3 and TRBJ2-3, the complete variable domain reads EAGVVQSPRYKIIEKKQPVAFWCNPISGHNTLYWYLQNLGQGPELLIRYENEEAVDDSQLPKDRFSAERLKGVDSTLKIQPAELGDSAVYLCASSFGQGLRTDTQYFGPGTRLTVL.